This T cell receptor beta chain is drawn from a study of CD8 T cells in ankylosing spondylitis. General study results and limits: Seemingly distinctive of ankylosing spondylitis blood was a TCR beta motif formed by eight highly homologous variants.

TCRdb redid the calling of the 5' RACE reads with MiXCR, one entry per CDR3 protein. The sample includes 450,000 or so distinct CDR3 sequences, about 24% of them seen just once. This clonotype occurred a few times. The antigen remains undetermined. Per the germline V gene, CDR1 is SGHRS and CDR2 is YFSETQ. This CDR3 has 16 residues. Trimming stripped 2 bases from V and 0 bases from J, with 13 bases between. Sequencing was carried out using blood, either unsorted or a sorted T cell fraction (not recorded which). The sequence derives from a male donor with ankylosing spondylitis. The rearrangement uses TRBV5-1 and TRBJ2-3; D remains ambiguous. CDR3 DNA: TGCGCCAGCAGCTTCCGAGATGACCTAAGCACAGATACGCAGTATTTT. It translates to CASSFRDDLSTDTQYF.